Reported below is one T cell receptor (beta chain). Its antigen is not known. This entry is derived from a study of OX40 agonist ivuxolimab in advanced cancers. Whole-study findings and limits: At 0.1 to 3.0 mg/kg and by week 6, clonal expansion occurred in CD4+ and CD8+ blood T cells. CD8+ T cells averaged more expanded clones than CD4+.

Germline assignment: CDR1 SGHVS and CDR2 FQNEAQ. The CDR3 consists of 16 residues. Deletions cut 5 bases from V and 7 bases from J, with 18 bases between. Repertoires were generated with immunoSEQ multiplex PCR, while TCRdb's copy carries only in-frame clones and drops some. This sample has tens of thousands of clones, with 86% found just once. The clonotype originates from an adult with an advanced solid tumor such as melanoma, head and neck, liver or kidney cancer. The sequencing here drew on CD4+ or CD8+ T cells sorted from blood, taken in a trial of the OX40 agonist ivuxolimab. The chain couples TRBV7-8 to TRBJ1-6, with a possible D match to TRBD1 (5 bases). The CDR3 loop is CASSVRDSAANSPLHF. The CDR3 DNA sequence: TGTGCCAGCAGCGTCCGGGACTCCGCTGCCAATTCACCCCTCCACTTT.